A selection of T cell receptor beta chains follows, all from one sample in a study of Ad26.COV2.S vaccination and SARS-CoV-2 variants. Profiling relied on immunoSEQ multiplex PCR, and the TCRdb table lists in-frame clones only, not all of them. This table has a few hundred thousand clones, roughly 90% appearing once. Specimen: peripheral blood, collected in a trial of Ad26.COV2.S vaccine versus placebo. These receptors were obtained from a person between 18 and 60 years old who received the Ad26.COV2.S COVID-19 vaccine or a placebo. Each CDR3 is given with its conserved first and last residue. The D gene is left open where the match is weak. A row's size may be missing; if present it is once, few, many or a size class.

J,V,D,size,CDR3,DNA
TRBJ1-4,TRBV6-4,NA,NA,CASSDSKGEKLFF,TGTGCCAGCAGTGACTCAAAGGGAGAAAAACTGTTTTTT
TRBJ2-2,TRBV28,NA,NA,CASSFRQGGTGELFF,TGTGCCAGCAGTTTTAGGCAGGGTGGCACCGGGGAGCTGTTTTTT
TRBJ1-6,TRBV7-9,TRBD1,NA,CASSWDSNSPLHF,TGTGCCAGCAGCTGGGACAGCAATTCACCCCTCCACTTT
TRBJ1-5,TRBV7-2,TRBD1,once,CASSPDRAGQPQHF,TGTGCCAGCAGCCCGGACAGGGCCGGTCAGCCCCAGCATTTT
TRBJ2-3,TRBV3-1/TRBV3-2,NA,once,CASSQDRGKDTQYF,TGTGCCAGCAGCCAGGATCGGGGGAAAGATACGCAGTATTTT
TRBJ2-1,TRBV4-1,NA,NA,CASSQDLRGGWDEQFF,TGCGCCAGCAGCCAAGATCTGCGGGGCGGGTGGGATGAGCAGTTCTTC
TRBJ2-3,TRBV5-1,NA,NA,CASSLMSHSTDTQYF,TGCGCCAGCAGCTTGATGTCGCACAGCACAGATACGCAGTATTTT
TRBJ1-6,TRBV18,NA,NA,CASSPRLLGSPLHF,TGTGCCAGCTCACCACGTCTTTTAGGTTCACCCCTCCACTTT
TRBJ2-6,TRBV4-1,NA,NA,CASSQVHRDSGANVLTF,TGCGCCAGCAGCCAAGTTCACAGGGACTCTGGGGCCAACGTCCTGACTTTC
TRBJ2-7,TRBV29-1,NA,NA,CSVEDPRGLTYEQYF,TGCAGCGTTGAAGATCCCAGGGGCTTAACCTACGAGCAGTACTTC
TRBJ2-2,TRBV5-1,NA,NA,CASSFWGESTGELFF,TGCGCCAGCAGCTTTTGGGGCGAAAGCACCGGGGAGCTGTTTTTT
TRBJ1-1,TRBV27,NA,NA,CASSFRGTEAFF,TGTGCCAGCAGTTTTAGGGGAACTGAAGCTTTCTTT
TRBJ1-3,TRBV6-6,NA,NA,CATFRGGGNTIYF,TGTGCCACCTTTAGGGGGGGTGGAAACACCATATATTTT
TRBJ2-1,TRBV19,NA,NA,CASMVWDGDYNEQFF,TGTGCCAGTATGGTCTGGGACGGAGATTACAATGAGCAGTTCTTC
TRBJ2-1,TRBV4-1,TRBD2,NA,CASSQLAGGYNEQFF,TGCGCCAGCAGCCAACTAGCGGGGGGCTACAATGAGCAGTTCTTC
TRBJ1-5,TRBV7-8,NA,NA,CASSLDGALNQPQHF,TGTGCCAGCAGCTTAGACGGGGCCCTCAATCAGCCCCAGCATTTT
TRBJ2-5,TRBV5-1,TRBD2,NA,CASSLAGSGSSGETQYF,TGCGCCAGCAGCTTGGCCGGTAGCGGGTCCTCAGGAGAGACCCAGTACTTC
TRBJ1-4,TRBV19,NA,once,CASSPTAANEKLFF,TGTGCCAGTAGCCCGACAGCAGCTAATGAAAAACTGTTTTTT
TRBJ1-2,TRBV5-1,TRBD1,NA,CASSLETGYAYGYTF,TGCGCCAGCAGCTTGGAGACAGGGTACGCCTATGGCTACACCTTC
TRBJ1-1,TRBV5-1,NA,NA,CASSHNGQINTEAFF,TGCGCCAGCAGCCACAACGGACAGATTAACACTGAAGCTTTCTTT
TRBJ1-1,TRBV9,NA,NA,CASKRTADMNTEAFF,TGTGCCAGCAAGCGGACAGCAGACATGAACACTGAAGCTTTCTTT
TRBJ2-1,TRBV4-3,NA,NA,CASSQDWDSYSYNEQFF,TGCGCCAGCAGCCAAGATTGGGACTCGTACTCCTACAATGAGCAGTTCTTC
TRBJ2-3,TRBV10-2,NA,NA,CASTPGPGGNTQYF,TGCGCCAGCACTCCGGGGCCCGGTGGGAATACGCAGTATTTT
TRBJ1-5,TRBV5-1,NA,NA,CASSSQGGDQPQHF,TGCGCCAGCAGCTCTCAGGGAGGTGATCAGCCCCAGCATTTT
TRBJ2-7,TRBV18,TRBD1,NA,CASSPGTGSYEQYF,TGTGCCAGCTCACCCGGGACAGGGTCCTACGAGCAGTACTTC
TRBJ2-2,TRBV5-5,NA,NA,CASSLLINTGELFF,TGTGCCAGCAGCTTACTCATCAACACCGGGGAGCTGTTTTTT
TRBJ2-5,TRBV3-1/TRBV3-2,NA,NA,CASSQDRTRQETQYF,TGTGCCAGCAGCCAAGACCGTACACGCCAAGAGACCCAGTACTTC
TRBJ1-6,TRBV4-1,NA,NA,CASSQAGQGSYNSPLHF,TGCGCCAGCAGCCAAGCCGGGCAAGGCTCCTATAATTCACCCCTCCACTTT
TRBJ1-6,TRBV7-6,NA,NA,CASSSSRSPLHF,TGTGCCAGCAGCTCGTCCAGGTCACCCCTCCACTTT
TRBJ2-1,TRBV2,NA,NA,CARGEQFF,TGTGCTCGCGGTGAGCAGTTCTTC
TRBJ2-1,TRBV6-2/TRBV6-3,TRBD2,NA,CASSYGLASNEQFF,TGTGCCAGCAGTTACGGACTAGCCTCCAATGAGCAGTTCTTC
TRBJ2-3,TRBV7-2,NA,NA,CASSVTRGNTQYF,TGTGCCAGCAGCGTGACTAGGGGGAATACGCAGTATTTT
TRBJ2-7,TRBV30,NA,NA,CAWSTRTYEQYF,TGTGCCTGGAGTACACGGACCTACGAGCAGTACTTC
TRBJ2-3,TRBV24-1,TRBD1,NA,CATSDPGQGPDTQYF,TGTGCCACCAGTGACCCTGGACAGGGGCCAGATACGCAGTATTTT
TRBJ2-2,TRBV7-6,TRBD1,NA,CASIPGTANTGELFF,TGTGCCAGCATCCCCGGGACAGCGAACACCGGGGAGCTGTTTTTT
TRBJ1-3,TRBV7-2,NA,NA,CASSLVSAARNTIYF,TGTGCCAGCAGCTTAGTTTCGGCCGCTCGAAACACCATATATTTT
TRBJ2-1,TRBV7-9,NA,NA,CASSPQGGSSYNEQFF,TGTGCCAGCAGCCCCCAGGGCGGAAGCTCCTACAATGAGCAGTTCTTC
TRBJ1-3,TRBV7-7,NA,once,CASSSAKGPGNTIYF,TGTGCCAGCAGCTCTGCAAAGGGACCTGGAAACACCATATATTTT
TRBJ2-1,TRBV7-2,TRBD1,NA,CASSSLLGTGGRNEQFF,TGTGCCAGCAGTTCACTCCTCGGGACAGGGGGCAGGAATGAGCAGTTCTTC
TRBJ1-2,TRBV6-5,NA,NA,CASTSRGGYTF,TGTGCCAGCACTTCAAGAGGGGGCTACACCTTC
TRBJ1-5,TRBV11-2,NA,NA,CASSPGRGGQPQHF,TGTGCCAGCAGCCCCGGTAGGGGCGGTCAGCCCCAGCATTTT
TRBJ2-7,TRBV11-2,NA,NA,CASSLGMGTSSYEQYF,TGTGCCAGCAGCTTAGGAATGGGGACAAGCTCCTACGAGCAGTACTTC
TRBJ2-5,TRBV4-3,TRBD2,NA,CASSQNPRRGNQETQYF,TGCGCCAGCAGCCAAAACCCCCGGCGGGGGAACCAAGAGACCCAGTACTTC
TRBJ2-7,TRBV12-3/TRBV12-4,NA,NA,CASSLANRAEQYF,TGTGCCAGCAGTTTAGCGAATCGGGCCGAGCAGTACTTC
TRBJ2-7,TRBV7-2,NA,NA,CASSSPGTHYEQYF,TGTGCCAGCAGCTCCCCCGGGACACACTACGAGCAGTACTTC
TRBJ2-5,TRBV7-3,NA,NA,CASSPGTNPGTQYF,TGTGCCAGCAGCCCCGGGACAAACCCCGGCACCCAGTACTTC
TRBJ1-5,TRBV6-2/TRBV6-3,TRBD1,NA,CASSYSGQGNQPQHF,TGTGCCAGCAGTTACTCTGGACAGGGTAATCAGCCCCAGCATTTT
TRBJ1-2,TRBV27,TRBD1,NA,CASSQTGGGYTF,TGTGCCAGCAGCCAAACAGGGGGTGGCTACACCTTC
TRBJ2-2,TRBV30,NA,NA,CAWSVENTGELFF,TGTGCCTGGAGTGTAGAGAACACCGGGGAGCTGTTTTTT
TRBJ2-5,TRBV27,TRBD1,NA,CASSYRQGVWTQYF,TGTGCCAGCAGTTACCGACAGGGGGTGTGGACCCAGTACTTC
TRBJ1-3,TRBV30,NA,NA,CAWRGPGNGNTIYF,TGTGCCTGGAGAGGCCCGGGAAATGGAAACACCATATATTTT
TRBJ1-1,TRBV6-5,NA,NA,CASSPTGRGTEAFF,TGTGCCAGCAGTCCAACAGGGCGGGGGACTGAAGCTTTCTTT
TRBJ1-5,TRBV4-1,NA,once,CASSQGPQGHQPQHF,TGCGCCAGCAGCCAAGGCCCACAGGGCCATCAGCCCCAGCATTTT
TRBJ2-7,TRBV4-1,NA,NA,CASSQEGVVGSYEQYF,TGCGCCAGCAGCCAAGAAGGAGTGGTAGGCAGCTACGAGCAGTACTTC
TRBJ2-7,TRBV5-6,TRBD2,once,CASTFGGGTYEQYF,TGTGCCAGCACCTTTGGGGGGGGGACTTACGAGCAGTACTTC
TRBJ1-4,TRBV28,NA,NA,CASSPILREKLFF,TGTGCCAGCAGTCCCATCTTGCGGGAAAAACTGTTTTTT
TRBJ2-7,TRBV27,TRBD2,few,CASNLSGGGYEQYF,TGTGCCAGCAACCTTAGCGGGGGAGGCTACGAGCAGTACTTC